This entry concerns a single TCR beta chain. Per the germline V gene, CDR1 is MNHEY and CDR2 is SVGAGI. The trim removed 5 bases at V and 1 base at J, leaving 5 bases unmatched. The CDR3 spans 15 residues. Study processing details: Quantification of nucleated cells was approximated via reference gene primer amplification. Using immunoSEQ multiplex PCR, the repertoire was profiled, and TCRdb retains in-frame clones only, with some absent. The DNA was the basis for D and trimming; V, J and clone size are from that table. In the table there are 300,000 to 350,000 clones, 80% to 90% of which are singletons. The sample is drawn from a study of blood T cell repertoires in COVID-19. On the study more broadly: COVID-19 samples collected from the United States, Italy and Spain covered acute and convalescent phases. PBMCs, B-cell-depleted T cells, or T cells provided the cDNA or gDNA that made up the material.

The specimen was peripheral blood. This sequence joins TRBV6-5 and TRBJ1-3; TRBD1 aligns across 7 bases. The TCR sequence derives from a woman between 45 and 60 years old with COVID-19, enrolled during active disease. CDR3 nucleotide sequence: TGTGCCAGCAGTCGGTCGGACAGGTCTGGAAACACCATATATTTT. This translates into CASSRSDRSGNTIYF.